A single sample gave rise to the 7 T cell receptor beta chains below, sequenced in a study of cytomegalovirus exposure and HLA in healthy donors. Method: immunoSEQ multiplex PCR; TCRdb's copy keeps in-frame clones and lacks some. The data contain 250,000 to 350,000 clones, around 87% of them singletons. The sequencing sample was made of PBMCs. The receptor source for this set is a woman aged 18-29 years in good health and CMV-seronegative.

Here the CDR3 DNA reads TGTGCCAGCAGCGGACGGAGGAATGAAAAACTGTTTTTT. This sequence encodes CASSGRRNEKLFF. The rearrangement uses TRBV2 and TRBJ1-4; D is undetermined. Trimming took 6 bases from V and 5 from J, leaving 10 bases between them. The CDR3 has 13 amino acids. Germline V gives CDR1 SNHLY, CDR2 FYNNEI.

The J gene is TRBJ2-3, the V gene TRBV7-3; D is perhaps TRBD1 (6 bases). CDR1 SGHTA and CDR2 FQGTGA come from the germline V gene. Trimming left V 4 bases short and J 2 bases short, with 13 bases between. This CDR3 is 15 amino acids long. CDR3 nucleotide sequence: TGTGCCAGCAGCTCTCAGGGGATTGACACAGATACGCAGTATTTT. Encoded protein: CASSSQGIDTDTQYF.

The chain is built from TRBV9 and TRBJ2-2, with a weak D call TRBD1 (6 bases). The germline V gene has CDR1 SGDLS and CDR2 YYNGEE. The CDR3 contains 16 residues. Deletions cut 4 bases from V and 3 bases from J, with 16 bases between. CDR3: CASSPPRGQHTGELFF. CDR3 coding DNA: TGTGCCAGCAGCCCGCCTAGAGGACAGCACACCGGGGAGCTGTTTTTT.

The rearrangement links TRBV5-4 to TRBJ2-7, with 8 bases lining up with TRBD1. Germline V lookup: CDR1 SGHNT, CDR2 YYREEE (reference sequence). This CDR3 has 15 amino acids. V was clipped by 0 bases and J by 3 bases; unmatched bases: 5. CDR3 sequence (DNA): TGTGCCAGCAGCTTGGCCGGGACAGGTAACTACGAGCAGTACTTC. Amino acid sequence: CASSLAGTGNYEQYF.

The chain joins TRBV28 to TRBJ1-5; maybe TRBD1 (5 bases). Trimming took off 2 bases at V and 2 bases at J, with 19 bases between the two ends. From germline, CDR1 is MDHEN and CDR2 SYDVKM. The CDR3 extends over 18 amino acids. The CDR3 DNA sequence: TGTGCCAGCAGTTTACTCAGCCTGAAGGAAGGGGGCAATCAGCCCCAGCATTTT. Encoded protein: CASSLLSLKEGGNQPQHF.

This rearrangement joins TRBV11-2 to TRBJ2-5; the match to TRBD2 covers 8 bases. The germline CDR1 and CDR2 sequences are SGHAT and FQNNGV. V lost 6 bases and J lost 2; bases outside the gene matches: 5. The CDR3 covers 14 residues. CDR3 DNA sequence: TGTGCCAGCAGTCGACGACTAGCGCAAGAGACCCAGTACTTC. As protein: CASSRRLAQETQYF.

The rearrangement joins TRBV10-3 to TRBJ1-2, with D uncertain. Germline CDR1 ENHRY, CDR2 SYGVKD. V lost 9 bases to trimming and J lost 4 bases, with 12 bases between them. The CDR3 consists of 12 residues. Here the CDR3 reads CAIRRESYGYTF. The DNA of the CDR3 is TGTGCCATACGACGGGAGAGCTATGGCTACACCTTC.